This entry lists 4 T cell receptor beta chains sequenced from one sample in a study of sequential checkpoint blockade in melanoma. Clones were read by immunoSEQ multiplex PCR, and TCRdb kept only the in-frame ones, dropping some. The sample contains about 29,000 clones, 77% of which appear only once. Treatment here: randomized to nivolumab then ipilimumab (arm A) or the reverse (arm B). The source material was CD8+ T cells sorted from blood (inferred from file names), sampled from a patient given nivolumab and ipilimumab in sequence. These receptors came from a human donor with melanoma.

The J gene is TRBJ1-1, the V gene TRBV7-4; D unresolved. Germline CDR1 reads SGHVT; CDR2 reads SQSDAQ. The CDR3 has 13 residues. V gave up 1 base and J gave up 3 bases, with 6 bases separating them. The CDR3 nucleotides are TGTGCCAGCAGCTTAGATCGGGACACTGAAGCTTTCTTT. Residues: CASSLDRDTEAFF. Together with reference TRBV7-4 and TRBJ1-1, the CDR3 gives the full variable domain: GAGVSQSPRYKVAKRGRDVALRCDSISGHVTLYWYRQTLGQGSEVLTYSQSDAQRDKSGRPSGRFSAERPERSVSTLKIQRTEQGDSAVYLCASSLDRDTEAFFGQGTRLTVV.

The rearrangement joins TRBV13 to TRBJ1-1, with 7 bases fitting TRBD1. The CDR3 has 13 amino acids. Per the germline V gene, CDR1 is PRHDT and CDR2 is FYEKMQ (reference sequence). Losses at the gene ends were 5 bases for V and 1 base for J; bases not matched to a gene: 1. The CDR3 here is CASSRTGNTEAFF. Here the CDR3 DNA reads TGTGCCAGCAGCCGGACAGGGAACACTGAAGCTTTCTTT.

The chain uses TRBV29-1 and TRBJ1-2; no clear D gene. Trimming stripped 2 bases from V and 6 bases from J, with 10 bases between. This CDR3 is 12 amino acids long. Germline lookup yields CDR1 SQVTM and CDR2 ANQGSEA. The DNA for the CDR3 is TGCAGCGTTGAAAGCGGGTTGGATGGCTACACCTTC. It is translated as CSVESGLDGYTF.

The rearrangement joins TRBV28 to TRBJ1-4; D is possibly TRBD1 (5 bases). This CDR3 has 14 residues. Per germline, CDR1 MDHEN and CDR2 SYDVKM. V shed 4 bases and J shed 4 bases, with 10 bases lying between them. CDR3 sequence reads: CASSSGLLNEKLFF. The DNA for the CDR3 is TGTGCCAGCAGTTCGGGACTGCTTAATGAAAAACTGTTTTTT.